The rows below give T cell receptor beta chains drawn from one sample of a study of T-cell reconstitution after alpha-beta-depleted transplantation in children. TCRdb redid the calling of the PCR reads with MiXCR, one entry per CDR3 protein. The table shows some 640,000 distinct CDR3 sequences, with around a sixth occurring only once. The sample was PBMCs from the stem cell graft donor, taken from the stem cell graft. Source of these receptors: a human donor who donated a stem cell graft to a child with acute myeloid leukemia. CDR3s include the opening cysteine and the closing phenylalanine or tryptophan. D genes are given only for firm matches. The size entry is marked missing in some rows and otherwise reads once, few, many or a size class.

size	V	D	J	CDR3	DNA
-	TRBV6-2/TRBV6-3	-	TRBJ2-7	CASSYSTLWDLYF	TGTGCCAGCAGTTACTCAACTCTGTGGGATTTGTACTTC
few	TRBV20-1	TRBD1	TRBJ2-3	CSALGTGGFGDTQYF	TGCAGTGCTCTTGGGACAGGAGGGTTTGGAGATACGCAGTATTTT
many	TRBV29-1	TRBD1	TRBJ1-1	CSAWTGPDAEAFF	TGCAGCGCTTGGACAGGGCCAGACGCTGAAGCTTTCTTT
-	TRBV7-2	-	TRBJ2-3	CASSLARASERTDTQYF	TGTGCCAGCAGCTTAGCGCGGGCTAGCGAGAGGACAGATACGCAGTATTTT
many	TRBV24-1	TRBD1	TRBJ2-3	CATTGQGAADTQYF	TGTGCCACAACCGGACAGGGGGCTGCGGATACGCAGTATTTT
few	TRBV7-2	-	TRBJ2-5	CASSLWGAAIQETQYF	TGTGCCAGCAGCTTGTGGGGGGCTGCTATCCAAGAGACCCAGTACTTC
many	TRBV6-2/TRBV6-3	TRBD2	TRBJ2-3	CASRSGGTDTQYF	TGTGCCAGCAGAAGCGGGGGCACAGATACGCAGTATTTT
many	TRBV20-1	-	TRBJ2-7	CSARDGGTAHYEQYF	TGCAGTGCTAGAGATGGGGGGACGGCCCATTACGAGCAGTACTTC
many	TRBV30	-	TRBJ1-1	CAYGALGNTEAFF	TGTGCCTACGGGGCGCTGGGGAACACTGAAGCTTTCTTT
few	TRBV12-3/TRBV12-4	TRBD1	TRBJ2-2	CASTTGAANTGELFF	TGTGCCAGCACCACAGGGGCCGCGAACACCGGGGAGCTGTTTTTT
few	TRBV5-1	TRBD1	TRBJ1-2	CASRAGTGVGYTF	TGCGCCAGCAGGGCCGGGACAGGGGTAGGCTACACCTTC
many	TRBV7-2	-	TRBJ2-7	CASSLASAYEQYF	TGTGCCAGCAGCTTAGCTAGCGCCTACGAGCAGTACTTC
few	TRBV12-3/TRBV12-4	TRBD1	TRBJ2-5	CASSLGQPAETQYF	TGTGCCAGCAGTTTGGGACAGCCGGCAGAGACCCAGTACTTC
-	TRBV7-9	TRBD1	TRBJ2-2	CASSLTGEDTGELFF	TGTGCCAGCAGTTTGACAGGGGAGGACACCGGGGAGCTGTTTTTT
many	TRBV20-1	TRBD1	TRBJ2-5	CSARSGTGRTQYF	TGCAGTGCTAGATCAGGGACAGGGAGGACCCAGTACTTC
-	TRBV5-1	TRBD1	TRBJ1-1	CASRPGTGNTEAFF	TGCGCCAGCCGACCTGGGACAGGGAACACTGAAGCTTTCTTT
few	TRBV12-3/TRBV12-4	TRBD1	TRBJ1-2	CATSGTGVGDGYTF	TGTGCCACCTCCGGGACAGGGGTGGGCGATGGCTACACCTTC
-	TRBV21-1	-	TRBJ2-3	CASSTRLGDRTDTQYF	TGTGCCAGCAGCACTCGATTGGGGGATAGGACAGATACGCAGTATTTT
many	TRBV29-1	-	TRBJ1-2	CSGGTAGYGYTF	TGCAGCGGGGGGACTGCCGGCTATGGCTACACCTTC
-	TRBV14	-	TRBJ1-2	CASSHGGPTLF	TGTGCCAGCAGCCATGGGGGGCCCACCCTCTTC
many	TRBV20-1	TRBD1	TRBJ2-2	CSARDEKGARRTGELFF	TGCAGTGCTAGAGATGAGAAGGGGGCAAGAAGGACCGGGGAGCTGTTTTTT
-	TRBV9	-	TRBJ1-1	CASSAIPPTRNTEAFF	TGTGCCAGCAGCGCCATCCCCCCTACACGGAACACTGAAGCTTTCTTT
few	TRBV4-1	-	TRBJ1-1	CASSAQNEAFF	TGCGCCAGCAGCGCACAGAATGAAGCTTTCTTT
few	TRBV11-2	-	TRBJ2-2	CASSPEAGTRQNTGELFF	TGTGCCAGCAGCCCTGAAGCCGGGACGCGACAGAACACCGGGGAGCTGTTTTTT
-	TRBV4-1	TRBD2	TRBJ2-2	CASSHAGGANTGELFF	TGCGCCAGCAGCCATGCGGGGGGAGCGAACACCGGGGAGCTGTTTTTT
-	TRBV5-1	-	TRBJ1-5	CASSLGVGRNQPQHF	TGCGCCAGCAGCTTGGGGGTGGGGCGCAATCAGCCCCAGCATTTT
many	TRBV7-6	-	TRBJ2-1	CASSSDTYNEQFF	TGTGCCAGCAGCTCCGACACCTACAATGAGCAGTTCTTC
many	TRBV29-1	TRBD1	TRBJ2-7	CSVWTGQPYEQYF	TGCAGCGTCTGGACAGGGCAGCCCTACGAGCAGTACTTC
many	TRBV5-1	-	TRBJ1-6	CASSIEDGNSPLHF	TGCGCCAGCTCAATTGAGGACGGGAATTCACCCCTCCACTTT
many	TRBV20-1	-	TRBJ2-1	CSVNEKVNEQFF	TGCAGTGTTAACGAGAAGGTTAATGAGCAGTTCTTC
-	TRBV12-3/TRBV12-4	-	TRBJ1-4	CASSYSSLNEKLFF	TGTGCCAGCAGTTATAGCAGTTTGAATGAAAAACTGTTTTTT
-	TRBV30	-	TRBJ2-1	CAWSVDNEQFF	TGTGCCTGGAGTGTTGACAATGAGCAGTTCTTC
-	TRBV6-5	-	TRBJ1-1	CASSYSEGRGEAFF	TGTGCCAGCAGTTACTCTGAGGGGAGGGGTGAAGCTTTCTTT
many	TRBV29-1	-	TRBJ2-3	CSVTRVRLSTDTQYF	TGCAGCGTTACGAGGGTCAGACTAAGCACAGATACGCAGTATTTT
many	TRBV29-1	-	TRBJ2-7	CSVLGVVNEQYF	TGCAGCGTTCTAGGGGTGGTCAACGAGCAGTACTTC
-	TRBV18	TRBD2	TRBJ2-5	CASSPQVAGAQETQYF	TGTGCCAGCTCACCTCAAGTAGCGGGGGCGCAAGAGACCCAGTACTTC
few	TRBV18	TRBD1	TRBJ1-2	CASLQTGTALSYGYTF	TGTGCCAGCCTACAGACCGGGACAGCTTTATCCTATGGCTACACCTTC
-	TRBV7-2	-	TRBJ1-5	CASSLGGGGQPQHF	TGTGCCAGCAGCTTAGGTGGGGGAGGTCAGCCCCAGCATTTT
-	TRBV21-1	-	TRBJ2-3	CASSKGPGLTDTQYF	TGTGCCAGCAGCAAAGGACCCGGACTAACAGATACGCAGTATTTT
-	TRBV7-8	-	TRBJ1-5	CASSLAWDQPQHF	TGTGCCAGCAGCTTGGCATGGGATCAGCCCCAGCATTTT
many	TRBV20-1	TRBD1	TRBJ2-3	CSARGGTGRGGQVYRVTDTQYF	TGCAGTGCTAGAGGGGGGACAGGGCGAGGGGGACAGGTTTATAGGGTCACAGATACGCAGTATTTT
many	TRBV20-1	-	TRBJ1-1	CSAEAEAFF	TGCAGTGCAGAGGCTGAAGCTTTCTTT
-	TRBV7-2	TRBD1	TRBJ1-1	CASSPWTGRGRTEAFF	TGTGCCAGCAGCCCTTGGACAGGGCGCGGGAGAACTGAAGCTTTCTTT
-	TRBV24-1	TRBD1	TRBJ2-2	CATSDPQTGAGELFF	TGTGCCACCAGTGACCCCCAAACAGGGGCCGGGGAGCTGTTTTTT
many	TRBV6-1	-	TRBJ1-6	CASIPGSHGNSPLHF	TGTGCCAGCATCCCAGGTAGCCATGGGAATTCACCCCTCCACTTT
many	TRBV5-1	-	TRBJ2-3	CASSFPDTQYF	TGCGCCAGCAGCTTCCCAGATACGCAGTATTTT
few	TRBV7-9	TRBD2	TRBJ2-1	CASSPFSGGPNYNEQFF	TGTGCCAGCAGCCCCTTTAGCGGGGGGCCAAACTACAATGAGCAGTTCTTC
few	TRBV5-1	-	TRBJ2-1	CASSFGLSNEQFF	TGCGCCAGCAGCTTTGGACTATCCAATGAGCAGTTCTTC
-	TRBV14	TRBD1	TRBJ2-1	CASSQDRVRGRWEQFF	TGTGCCAGCAGCCAAGATAGGGTGAGGGGGCGGTGGGAGCAGTTCTTC
-	TRBV4-1	TRBD1	TRBJ1-4	CASSQDGTGTYEKLFF	TGCGCCAGCAGCCAAGACGGGACAGGGACTTACGAAAAACTGTTTTTT
few	TRBV7-2	-	TRBJ1-5	CASSQGRSNQPQHF	TGTGCCAGCAGCCAGGGACGGAGCAATCAGCCCCAGCATTTT